The 30 T cell receptor beta chains reported below all come from one sample, sequenced in a study of shared clonotypes between healthy human individuals. TCRdb's copy holds only in-frame clones and misses some; the assay was immunoSEQ multiplex PCR. The table lists 2 million to 2.5 million clones, nearly 97% of them singletons. Material for sequencing was naive CD4+ T cells sorted from blood. Subset specified: CD45RA+ positively selected. Receptors originate from a man between 18 and 35 years old in good health.

The genes are TRBV7-2 and TRBJ2-2; 13 nucleotides agree with TRBD2. From germline, CDR1 is SGHTA and CDR2 FQGNSA. The CDR3 has 19 residues. With 1 base clipped from V and 1 base from J, the junction kept 6 bases outside the gene matches. The CDR3 loop reads CASSLGLAGGRKNTGELFF. CDR3 DNA: TGTGCCAGCAGCTTAGGACTAGCGGGGGGCCGCAAGAACACCGGGGAGCTGTTTTTT.

The chain combines TRBV13 with TRBJ2-6; D is unclear. Germline loops: CDR1 PRHDT, CDR2 FYEKMQ (reference sequence). CDR3 size: 12 residues. V gave up 6 bases and J gave up 4 bases, with 4 bases separating them. The CDR3 DNA follows: TGTGCCAGCAGGGCCGGGGCCAACGTCCTGACTTTC. It codes for CASRAGANVLTF. The full variable domain, with the rest looked up from reference TRBV13 and TRBJ2-6, is AAGVIQSPRHLIKEKRETATLKCYPIPRHDTVYWYQQGPGQDPQFLISFYEKMQSDKGSIPDRFSAQQFSDYHSELNMSSLELGDSALYFCASRAGANVLTFGAGSRLTVL.

A remark on this clone: The same CDR3 can be traced to other DNA sequences in this sample. The CDR3 sequence: CASSLSSEQFF. The DNA for the CDR3 is TGTGCCAGCAGCTTGAGTAGCGAGCAGTTCTTC. The rearrangement joins TRBV5-6 to TRBJ2-1; no clear D gene. V was cut by 1 base and J by 10 bases, with 6 bases left in between. Looked up from germline, CDR1 is SGHDT and CDR2 is YYEEEE. The CDR3 has 11 amino acids.

The V and J genes are TRBV5-6 and TRBJ2-5; D is ambiguous. The CDR3 runs 14 residues. CDR1 SGHDT and CDR2 YYEEEE come from the germline V gene. Trimming cost V 0 bases and J 2 bases, with 8 bases left between them. CDR3 protein: CASSLGPTQETQYF. Written as DNA, the CDR3 is TGTGCCAGCAGCTTGGGTCCTACTCAAGAGACCCAGTACTTC.

V is TRBV27 and J is TRBJ2-7; D perhaps matches TRBD1 (5 bases). Germline V gene sequence: CDR1 MNHEY, CDR2 SMNVEV (reference sequence). V was trimmed by 9 bases and J by 6 bases, leaving 12 bases between them. The length of the CDR3 is 11 residues. The CDR3 nucleotides are TGTGCCAGGGTGGGGCGATCCGAGCAGTACTTC. Protein: CARVGRSEQYF.

V gene TRBV2 combines with J gene TRBJ2-7; 8 bases fit TRBD1. The CDR3 is 14 residues long. V was clipped by 6 bases and J by 0 bases; unmatched bases: 4. Germline CDR1 SNHLY, CDR2 FYNNEI. CDR3 coding DNA: TGTGCCAGCAGGGGGGACAGGTACTCCTACGAGCAGTACTTC. This gives the protein CASRGDRYSYEQYF.

This chain uses TRBV28 with TRBJ2-4; 7 bases map to TRBD1. This CDR3 has 18 residues. Germline loops: CDR1 MDHEN, CDR2 SYDVKM. V gave up 4 bases and J gave up 2 bases; unmatched junction bases: 14. CDR3 protein: CASSWSRQGGGTKNIQYF. CDR3 DNA sequence: TGTGCCAGCAGTTGGAGTAGACAGGGTGGAGGTACCAAAAACATTCAGTACTTC.

The V call is TRBV4-3, the J call TRBJ2-5, with D unresolved. Germline lookup yields CDR1 LGHNA and CDR2 YSLEER. V was pared by 1 base and J by 5 bases, with 8 bases between. The CDR3 sequence is 13 residues long. CDR3 DNA: TGCGCCAGCAGCCAAGTGCTGCGCGAGACCCAGTACTTC. Its protein product is CASSQVLRETQYF.

This rearrangement joins TRBV7-8 to TRBJ1-1; possible D gene TRBD1, 6 bases. The V end was cut by 3 bases, the J end by 3 bases, with 20 bases between. Germline V gives CDR1 SGHVS, CDR2 FQNEAQ. This CDR3 has 17 residues. This CDR3 is CASSLGNARGADTEAFF. As DNA, the CDR3 is TGTGCCAGCAGCTTGGGCAATGCGCGGGGGGCAGACACTGAAGCTTTCTTT. The full variable domain, completed using reference TRBV7-8 and TRBJ1-1, is GAGVSQSPRYKVAKRGQDVALRCDPISGHVSLFWYQQALGQGPEFLTYFQNEAQLDKSGLPSDRFFAERPEGSVSTLKIQRTQQEDSAVYLCASSLGNARGADTEAFFGQGTRLTVV.

The chain is built from TRBV7-3 and TRBJ1-1, with D maybe TRBD1 (6 bases). CDR1 and CDR2 from the germline V gene are SGHTA and FQGTGA. Trimming shortened V by 6 bases and J by 5 bases, and 16 bases separated the two germline ends. The CDR3 has 14 residues. The CDR3 is CASSLGVGGTEAFF. CDR3 bases: TGTGCCAGCAGTTTAGGCGTAGGGGGGACTGAAGCTTTCTTT.

The V call is TRBV10-1, the J call TRBJ2-4; D remains ambiguous. Trimming took off 3 bases at V and 1 base at J, with 19 bases between the two ends. CDR3 length: 18 residues. Germline lookup yields CDR1 WNHNN and CDR2 SYGVQD (reference sequence). CDR3 region: CASSDGRRLPGAKNIQYF. In DNA, the CDR3 is TGCGCCAGCAGTGATGGTCGTCGTTTACCTGGGGCCAAAAACATTCAGTACTTC.

This clone was picked up one time. DNA for the CDR3: TGTGCCAGCAGTTCCCCACTTAGGACAGGCACAGATACGCAGTATTTT. This encodes CASSSPLRTGTDTQYF. This chain uses TRBV6-6 with TRBJ2-3; D possibly corresponds to TRBD1 (6 bases). The V gene's germline CDR1 is MNHNY and CDR2 SVGAGI (reference sequence). V lost 4 bases and J 1 base, leaving 15 bases between the germline ends. CDR3 length: 16 amino acids.

V and J are TRBV5-4 and TRBJ2-1; 7 nucleotides agree with TRBD2. With 0 bases clipped from V and 3 bases from J, the junction kept 3 bases outside the gene matches. Germline-derived CDR1 and CDR2 are SGHNT and YYREEE (reference sequence). There are 15 residues in the CDR3. As DNA, the CDR3 is TGTGCCAGCAGCTTGGCTAGCGGTTACTACAATGAGCAGTTCTTC. This encodes CASSLASGYYNEQFF.

The CDR3 loop is CASSAGGETQYF. CDR3 DNA sequence: TGTGCCAGCAGTGCGGGGGGTGAGACCCAGTACTTC. The V gene is TRBV6-5, the J gene TRBJ2-5; 8 nucleotides line up with TRBD2. The germline V gene has CDR1 MNHEY and CDR2 SVGAGI. Unmatched junction bases numbered 1, after V lost 5 bases and J lost 5 bases. The CDR3 loop spans 12 amino acids.

The gene calls are TRBV6-5 and TRBJ2-5; no reliable D call. Germline V gene lookup returns CDR1 MNHEY and CDR2 SVGAGI. The CDR3 contains 12 residues. V shed 4 bases and J shed 5 bases, with 8 bases lying between them. The CDR3 reads CASSSARETQYF. The CDR3, as DNA: TGTGCCAGCAGTTCCGCCCGGGAGACCCAGTACTTC.

This clone was seen a single time. The rearrangement links TRBV29-1 to TRBJ1-4, with D possibly TRBD1 on 6 matching bases. V lost 3 bases and J lost 8, with 25 bases in between. CDR3 length: 17 residues. The germline V gene has CDR1 SQVTM and CDR2 ANQGSEA. For the CDR3, the DNA is TGCAGCGTTGAGGACAGTCCTGCCTCGTTGTATGTCGAAAAACTGTTTTTT. It specifies CSVEDSPASLYVEKLFF. Together with reference TRBV29-1 and TRBJ1-4, the CDR3 gives the full variable domain: SAVISQKPSRDICQRGTSLTIQCQVDSQVTMMFWYRQQPGQSLTLIATANQGSEATYESGFVIDKFPISRPNLTFSTLTVSNMSPEDSSIYLCSVEDSPASLYVEKLFFGSGTQLSVL.

This chain uses TRBV30 with TRBJ2-7, with 8 bases that match TRBD2. The length of the CDR3 is 13 residues. With 8 bases clipped from V and 1 base from J, the junction kept 7 bases outside the gene matches. CDR1 and CDR2 (germline): GTSNPN, SVGIG (reference sequence). Here the CDR3 DNA reads TGTGCCGGCGGACTAGCCGAATCCTACGAGCAGTACTTC. Translation gives CAGGLAESYEQYF. The variable domain in full, completed from reference TRBV30 and TRBJ2-7, reads SQTIHQWPATLVQPVGSPLSLECTVEGTSNPNLYWYRQAAGRGLQLLFYSVGIGQISSEVPQNLSASRPQDRQFILSSKKLLLSDSGFYLCAGGLAESYEQYFGPGTRLTVT.

J is TRBJ2-7 and V is TRBV27, with a possible D match to TRBD2 (5 bases). Germline loops: CDR1 MNHEY, CDR2 SMNVEV (reference sequence). The CDR3 covers 15 residues. Trimming pared 5 bases from V and 1 base from J, leaving 15 bases between. The CDR3 coding sequence is TGTGCCAGCAGTCTCCACTCGCGGGCGTCCTACGAGCAGTACTTC. Encoded protein: CASSLHSRASYEQYF.

The J gene is TRBJ2-7, the V gene TRBV5-5, with D unclear. Trimming took off 4 bases at V and 2 bases at J, with 16 bases between the two ends. The CDR3 runs to 15 residues. Per germline, CDR1 SGHKS and CDR2 YYEKEE (reference sequence). The CDR3 nucleotides read TGTGCCAGCAGCCAGACCCTGGCAGGCCCCTACGAGCAGTACTTC. Its translation: CASSQTLAGPYEQYF.

The chain recombines TRBV4-3 with TRBJ2-1; D perhaps matches TRBD2 (5 bases). Trimming removed 4 bases from V and 5 bases from J, with 18 bases in between. The CDR3 sequence is 16 residues long. Germline V CDR1 and CDR2: LGHNA, YSLEER. The CDR3 DNA reads as TGCGCCAGCAGCCCTGGTTGGGCTAGCCTAAACAATGAGCAGTTCTTC. This translates into CASSPGWASLNNEQFF.

In its sample, this clone was seen once. The chain links TRBV2 to TRBJ1-6; TRBD1 might be the D (5 bases). V lost 2 bases and J 11 bases, leaving 19 bases between the germline ends. The CDR3 has 16 residues. Looked up from germline, CDR1 is SNHLY and CDR2 is FYNNEI. CDR3 sequence: CASSERAGTGQAPLHF. For the CDR3, the DNA is TGTGCCAGCAGTGAAAGGGCGGGGACGGGGCAGGCACCCCTCCACTTT.

The chain uses TRBV2 and TRBJ1-1; 7 bases map to TRBD1. This CDR3 spans 16 amino acids. V lost 6 bases, J lost 0 bases, and 10 bases stayed unmatched. Germline assignment: CDR1 SNHLY and CDR2 FYNNEI. DNA for the CDR3: TGTGCCAGCAGCCCCGGGACAGCCGACATGAACACTGAAGCTTTCTTT. Amino acid sequence: CASSPGTADMNTEAFF.

The chain employs TRBV5-8 and TRBJ2-3, with TRBD2 identical over 15 bases. The junction had 1 base not matched to a gene; V was cut back by 3 bases and J by 2 bases. Germline CDR1 reads SGHTS; CDR2 reads YDEGEE. The CDR3 totals 16 residues. Written as DNA, the CDR3 is TGTGCCAGCAGCTGGACTAGCGGGAGGGTCACAGATACGCAGTATTTT. The encoded protein is CASSWTSGRVTDTQYF.

The gene calls are TRBV7-9 and TRBJ2-6; weak D call: TRBD2 (5 bases). The germline V and J ends were trimmed by 1 base and 2 bases, with 9 bases remaining between them. CDR1 and CDR2 (germline): SEHNR, FQNEAQ (reference sequence). CDR3 length: 16 amino acids. CDR3: CASSLGIGAGANVLTF. The CDR3 DNA reads as TGTGCCAGCAGCTTAGGGATCGGGGCTGGGGCCAACGTCCTGACTTTC. Together with reference TRBV7-9 and TRBJ2-6, the CDR3 gives the full variable domain: DTGVSQNPRHKITKRGQNVTFRCDPISEHNRLYWYRQTLGQGPEFLTYFQNEAQLEKSRLLSDRFSAERPKGSFSTLEIQRTEQGDSAMYLCASSLGIGAGANVLTFGAGSRLTVL.

The V call is TRBV7-2, the J call TRBJ2-7, with no clear D. The V end was cut by 0 bases, the J end by 6 bases, with 6 bases between. There are 12 residues in the CDR3. Germline CDR1 is SGHTA and CDR2 is FQGNSA. DNA of the CDR3: TGTGCCAGCAGCTTAGCTCACGGCGAGCAGTACTTC. Translated, it gives CASSLAHGEQYF.

The chain joins TRBV5-1 to TRBJ2-1; D perhaps matches TRBD1 (6 bases). There are 16 residues in the CDR3. Germline V gene data show CDR1 as SGHRS and CDR2 as YFSETQ. Trimming left V 0 bases short and J 2 bases short, with 12 bases between. This CDR3 is CASSLAGTPTYNEQFF. DNA of the CDR3: TGCGCCAGCAGCTTGGCAGGGACACCTACCTACAATGAGCAGTTCTTC.

The V gene is TRBV7-2, the J gene TRBJ2-7, with D unresolved. Germline values: CDR1 SGHTA, CDR2 FQGNSA. This CDR3 spans 14 amino acids. The V end was cut by 6 bases, the J end by 0 bases, with 12 bases between. The CDR3 region has the DNA TGTGCCAGCAGACAAGACTTCCTCTCCTACGAGCAGTACTTC. This translates into CASRQDFLSYEQYF.

J is TRBJ2-1 and V is TRBV11-3; D is ambiguous. Per germline, CDR1 SGHNT and CDR2 YENEEA. Deletions cut 2 bases from V and 6 bases from J, with 11 bases between. This CDR3 comprises 14 residues. CDR3 residues: CASSLSSQSNEQFF. The CDR3 nucleotides read TGTGCCAGCAGCTTAAGTTCTCAGAGCAATGAGCAGTTCTTC. Together with reference TRBV11-3 and TRBJ2-1, the CDR3 gives the full variable domain: EAGVVQSPRYKIIEKKQPVAFWCNPISGHNTLYWYLQNLGQGPELLIRYENEEAVDDSQLPKDRFSAERLKGVDSTLKIQPAELGDSAVYLCASSLSSQSNEQFFGPGTRLTVL.

This clone was seen only once. This chain joins TRBV27 and TRBJ1-1, with D perhaps TRBD1 (5 bases). V lost 6 bases, J lost 5 bases, and 10 bases lay in between. CDR3 length equals 12 residues. In germline, CDR1 is MNHEY, CDR2 SMNVEV (reference sequence). In DNA form, the CDR3 reads TGTGCCAGCAGGAACGAGGGGACTGAAGCTTTCTTT. As protein: CASRNEGTEAFF.

The gene calls are TRBV5-6 and TRBJ2-1; TRBD2 is a possible D gene (6 bases). V was clipped by 5 bases and J by 7 bases, with 13 bases between them. This CDR3 contains 13 residues. The germline V gene has CDR1 SGHDT and CDR2 YYEEEE. CDR3 nucleotides: TGTGCCAGCAGACTAGCAGGGAGGAATGAGCAGTTCTTC. It yields the protein CASRLAGRNEQFF.